This record covers a single T cell receptor (beta chain). What it binds is not known. cDNA synthesis used the whole RNA isolate, giving expressed TCRB sequences. The table came from immunoSEQ multiplex PCR; TCRdb's copy has only in-frame clones and leaves some out. The sample lists 95,000 to 150,000 clones, about 16% occurring once. The sample is drawn from a study of beta chain features in type 1 diabetes. Overall study findings and caveats: Equally in patients and controls, PCR might preferentially amplify shorter templates. Moderate but significant shortening of TCRB CDR3s was recorded in all four CD4+ subsets from Type 1 diabetes patients. Among type 1 diabetes patients, VDJ junctions had fewer insertions and more deletions.

Each of the CD4+ naive, central memory, regulatory and stem cell-like memory populations was sorted via CD45RO/CCR7/CD25/CD127/CD95/CD27. Trimming shortened V by 0 bases and J by 8 bases, and 7 bases separated the two germline ends. This CDR3 region has 13 residues. The germline V gene has CDR1 MNHEY and CDR2 SVGAGI. The clonotype comes from a man younger than 45 with type 1 diabetes. V gene TRBV6-5 combines with J gene TRBJ1-4; D not certain. The sequenced sample was central memory CD4+ T cells from blood. The CDR3 is CASSYSIDEKLFF. CDR3 coding DNA: TGTGCCAGCAGTTACTCGATAGACGAAAAACTGTTTTTT.